This T cell receptor beta chain was documented in a study of shared clonotypes between healthy human individuals. CDR3 length: 11 residues. Trimming removed 4 bases at V and 1 base at J, with 2 bases between. Germline lookup yields CDR1 SGHAT and CDR2 FQDESV (reference sequence). The assay was immunoSEQ multiplex PCR, and TCRdb's table has in-frame clones only and misses some. The sample lists about 2.3 million clones, about nine tenths seen once, with approximately 0.4% in the top ten. This clone was detected only once. Other DNA sequences in the sample encode the same CDR3. The sequenced material came from naive CD4+ T cells from PBMCs. Subset indicated: CD45RA+ positively selected. The sequence derives from a man aged 18 to 29 in good health. Some clones in this sample may be carry-over from other donors' samples. The chain employs TRBV11-1 and TRBJ2-7; D is uncertain. CDR3 protein: CASSSSYEQYF. As DNA, the CDR3 is TGTGCCAGCAGCTCTTCCTACGAGCAGTACTTC.